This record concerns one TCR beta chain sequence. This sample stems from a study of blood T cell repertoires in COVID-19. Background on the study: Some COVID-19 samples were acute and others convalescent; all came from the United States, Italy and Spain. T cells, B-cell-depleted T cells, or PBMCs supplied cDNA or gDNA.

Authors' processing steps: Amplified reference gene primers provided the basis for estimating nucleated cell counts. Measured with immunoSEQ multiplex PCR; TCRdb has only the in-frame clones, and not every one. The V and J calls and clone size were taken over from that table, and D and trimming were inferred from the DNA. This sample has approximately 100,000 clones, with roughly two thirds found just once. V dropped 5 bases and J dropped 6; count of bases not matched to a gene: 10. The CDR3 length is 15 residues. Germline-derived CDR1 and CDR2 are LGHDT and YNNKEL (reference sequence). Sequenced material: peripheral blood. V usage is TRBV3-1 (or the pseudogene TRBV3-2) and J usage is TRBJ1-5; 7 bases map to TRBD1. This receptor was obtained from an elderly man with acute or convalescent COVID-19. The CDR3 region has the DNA TGTGCCAGCAGCTCAGGACAGGAGAAAAGTCAGCCCCAGCATTTT. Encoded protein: CASSSGQEKSQPQHF.